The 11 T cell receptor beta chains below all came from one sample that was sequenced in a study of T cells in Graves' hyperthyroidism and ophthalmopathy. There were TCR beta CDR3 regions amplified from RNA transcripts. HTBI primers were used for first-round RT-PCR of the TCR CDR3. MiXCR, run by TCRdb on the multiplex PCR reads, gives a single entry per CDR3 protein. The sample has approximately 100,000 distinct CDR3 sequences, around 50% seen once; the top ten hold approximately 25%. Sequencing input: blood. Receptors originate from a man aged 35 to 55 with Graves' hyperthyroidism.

CDR3 bases: TGCGCCAGCAGGTCCGGGAACACTGAAGCTTTCTTT. Translation gives CASRSGNTEAFF. The V and J genes are TRBV5-1 and TRBJ1-1; D remains unclear. Germline CDR1 and CDR2: SGHRS and YFSETQ. The CDR3 extends over 12 amino acids. V shed 5 bases and J shed 1 base, with 6 bases lying between them.

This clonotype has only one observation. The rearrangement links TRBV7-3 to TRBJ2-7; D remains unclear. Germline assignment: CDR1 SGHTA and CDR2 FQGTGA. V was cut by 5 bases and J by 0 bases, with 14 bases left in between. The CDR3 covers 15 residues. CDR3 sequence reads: CASSITGSNSYEQYF. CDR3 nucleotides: TGTGCCAGCAGCATCACCGGGTCCAACTCCTACGAGCAGTACTTC.

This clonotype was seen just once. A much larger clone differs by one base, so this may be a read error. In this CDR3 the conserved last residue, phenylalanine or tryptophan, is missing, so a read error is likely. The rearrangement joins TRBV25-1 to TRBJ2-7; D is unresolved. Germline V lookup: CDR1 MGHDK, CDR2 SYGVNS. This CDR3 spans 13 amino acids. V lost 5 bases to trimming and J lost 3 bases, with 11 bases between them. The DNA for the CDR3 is TGTGCCAGCAGTTGGGCAGGTAACTACGAGCAGTACTTG. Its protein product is CASSWAGNYEQYL.

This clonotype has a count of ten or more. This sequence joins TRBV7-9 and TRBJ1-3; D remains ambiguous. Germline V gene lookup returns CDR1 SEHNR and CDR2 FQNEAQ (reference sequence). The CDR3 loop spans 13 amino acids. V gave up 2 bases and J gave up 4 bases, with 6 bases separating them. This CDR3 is CASSLSAGNTIYF. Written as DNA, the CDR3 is TGTGCCAGCAGCTTATCGGCCGGAAACACCATATATTTT.

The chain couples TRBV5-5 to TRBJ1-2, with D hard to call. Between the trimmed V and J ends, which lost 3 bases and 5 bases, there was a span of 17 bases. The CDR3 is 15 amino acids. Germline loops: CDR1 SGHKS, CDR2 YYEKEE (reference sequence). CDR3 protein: CASSSGVRERYGYTF. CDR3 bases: TGTGCCAGCAGCTCTGGTGTGAGGGAGAGGTATGGCTACACCTTC.

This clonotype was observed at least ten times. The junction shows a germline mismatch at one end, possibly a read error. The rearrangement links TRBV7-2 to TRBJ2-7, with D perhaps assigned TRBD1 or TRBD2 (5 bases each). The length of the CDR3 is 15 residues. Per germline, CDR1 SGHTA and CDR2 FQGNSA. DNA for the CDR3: TGTGCCAGCAGCCAGACAGACCTGGGAGACTACAAGCAGTACTTC. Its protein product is CASSQTDLGDYKQYF.

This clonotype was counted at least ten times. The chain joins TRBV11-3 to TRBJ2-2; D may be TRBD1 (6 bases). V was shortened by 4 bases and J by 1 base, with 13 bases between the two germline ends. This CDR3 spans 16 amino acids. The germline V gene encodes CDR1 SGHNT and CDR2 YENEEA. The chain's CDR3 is CASSSQGSRNTGELFF. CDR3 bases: TGTGCCAGCAGCTCTCAGGGGTCCCGGAACACCGGGGAGCTGTTTTTT.

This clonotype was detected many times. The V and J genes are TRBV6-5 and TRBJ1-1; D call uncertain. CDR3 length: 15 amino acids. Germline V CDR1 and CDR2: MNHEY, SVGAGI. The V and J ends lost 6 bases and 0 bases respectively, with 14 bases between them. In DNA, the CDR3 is TGTGCCAGCAGCTCAGACGGACTCTTGAACACTGAAGCTTTCTTT. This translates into CASSSDGLLNTEAFF.

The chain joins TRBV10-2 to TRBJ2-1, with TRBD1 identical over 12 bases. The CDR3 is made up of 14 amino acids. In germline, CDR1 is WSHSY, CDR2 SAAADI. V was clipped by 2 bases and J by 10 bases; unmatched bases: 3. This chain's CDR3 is CASSEPGQGAEQFF. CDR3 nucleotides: TGCGCCAGCAGTGAGCCGGGACAGGGGGCAGAGCAGTTCTTC.

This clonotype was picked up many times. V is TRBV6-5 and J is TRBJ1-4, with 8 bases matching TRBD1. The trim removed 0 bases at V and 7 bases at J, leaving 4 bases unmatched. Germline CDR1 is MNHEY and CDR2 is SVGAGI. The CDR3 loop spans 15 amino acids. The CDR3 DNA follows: TGTGCCAGCAGTTACTCCGGACAGGGTGGTGAAAAACTGTTTTTT. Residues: CASSYSGQGGEKLFF.

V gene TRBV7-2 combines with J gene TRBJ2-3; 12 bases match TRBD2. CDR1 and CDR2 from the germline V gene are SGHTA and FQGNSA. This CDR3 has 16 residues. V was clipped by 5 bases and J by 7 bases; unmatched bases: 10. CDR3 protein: CASSLPTSGSKYTQYF. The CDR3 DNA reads TGTGCCAGCAGCCTACCGACTAGCGGGAGTAAATATACGCAGTATTTT.